This entry concerns a single TCR beta chain. Sequenced by immunoSEQ multiplex PCR; TCRdb stores in-frame clones only, minus some. Among around 52,000 clones listed, more than 70% were seen once. This record belongs to a study of blood T cell repertoires in COVID-19. Study-level background: Sources were T cells, B-cell-depleted T cells, or PBMCs; the material itself was cDNA or gDNA.

CDR1 is SGHNT, CDR2 YYREEE, per germline (reference sequence). Trimming left V 0 bases short and J 4 bases short, with 6 bases between. This CDR3 has 13 residues. V is TRBV5-4 and J is TRBJ2-3; D remains ambiguous. Material for sequencing was peripheral blood. The TCR was taken from a woman aged 80 or over with acute or convalescent COVID-19. CDR3 sequence reads: CASSLGGPDTQYF. The CDR3 bases are TGTGCCAGCAGCTTGGGTGGGCCAGATACGCAGTATTTT.